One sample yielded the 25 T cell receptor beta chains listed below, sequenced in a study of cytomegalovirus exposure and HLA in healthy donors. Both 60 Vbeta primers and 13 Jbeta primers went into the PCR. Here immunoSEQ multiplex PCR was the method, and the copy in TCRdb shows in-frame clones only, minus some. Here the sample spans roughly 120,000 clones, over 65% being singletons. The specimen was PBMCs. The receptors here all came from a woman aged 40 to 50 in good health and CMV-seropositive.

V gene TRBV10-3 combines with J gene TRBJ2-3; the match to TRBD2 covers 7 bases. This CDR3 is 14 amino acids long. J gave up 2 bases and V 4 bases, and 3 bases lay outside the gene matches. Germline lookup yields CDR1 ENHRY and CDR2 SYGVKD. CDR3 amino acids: CAISATSATDTQYF. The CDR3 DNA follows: TGTGCCATCAGTGCTACTAGCGCCACAGATACGCAGTATTTT.

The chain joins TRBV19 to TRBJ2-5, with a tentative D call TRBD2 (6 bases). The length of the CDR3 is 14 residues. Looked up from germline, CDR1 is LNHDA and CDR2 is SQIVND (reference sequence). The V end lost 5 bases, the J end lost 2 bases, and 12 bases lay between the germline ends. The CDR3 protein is CASSDRDSQETQYF. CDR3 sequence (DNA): TGTGCCAGTAGTGACCGGGACTCTCAAGAGACCCAGTACTTC.

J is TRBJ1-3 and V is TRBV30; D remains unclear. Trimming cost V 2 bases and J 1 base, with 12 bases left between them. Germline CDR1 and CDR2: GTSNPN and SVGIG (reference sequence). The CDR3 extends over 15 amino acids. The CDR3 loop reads CAWSPPGWSGNTIYF. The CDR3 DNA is TGTGCCTGGAGTCCCCCGGGTTGGTCTGGAAACACCATATATTTT.

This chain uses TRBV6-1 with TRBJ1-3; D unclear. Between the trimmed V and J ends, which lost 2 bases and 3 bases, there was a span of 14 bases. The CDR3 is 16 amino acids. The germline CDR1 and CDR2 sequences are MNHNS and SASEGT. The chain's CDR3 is CASSELTRGDGNTIYF. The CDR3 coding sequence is TGTGCCAGCAGTGAATTAACCCGGGGTGATGGAAACACCATATATTTT.

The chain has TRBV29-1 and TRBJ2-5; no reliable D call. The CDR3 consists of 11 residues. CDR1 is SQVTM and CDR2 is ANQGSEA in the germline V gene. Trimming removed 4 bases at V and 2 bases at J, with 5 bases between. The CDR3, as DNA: TGCAGCGTTGGGCAGCAAGAGACCCAGTACTTC. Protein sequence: CSVGQQETQYF.

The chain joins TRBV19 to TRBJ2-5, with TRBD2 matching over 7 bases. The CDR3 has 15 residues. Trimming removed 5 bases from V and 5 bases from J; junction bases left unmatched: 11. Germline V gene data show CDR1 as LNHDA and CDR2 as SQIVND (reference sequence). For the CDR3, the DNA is TGTGCCAGTAGTCCCCTGGGGGGGGGTGAGGAGACCCAGTACTTC. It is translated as CASSPLGGGEETQYF.

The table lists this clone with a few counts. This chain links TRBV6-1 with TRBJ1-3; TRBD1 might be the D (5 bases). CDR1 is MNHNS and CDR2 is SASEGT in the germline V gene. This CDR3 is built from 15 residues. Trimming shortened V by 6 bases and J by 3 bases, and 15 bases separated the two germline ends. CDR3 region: CASRLDKRGGNTIYF. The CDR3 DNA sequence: TGTGCCAGCAGATTGGACAAAAGGGGTGGAAACACCATATATTTT.

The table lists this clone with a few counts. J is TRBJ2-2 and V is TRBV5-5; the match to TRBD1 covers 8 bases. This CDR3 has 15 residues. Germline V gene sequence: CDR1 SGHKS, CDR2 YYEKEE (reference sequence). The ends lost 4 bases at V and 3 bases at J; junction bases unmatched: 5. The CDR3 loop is CASSIRTGYTGELFF. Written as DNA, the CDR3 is TGTGCCAGCAGCATTCGGACAGGGTACACCGGGGAGCTGTTTTTT.

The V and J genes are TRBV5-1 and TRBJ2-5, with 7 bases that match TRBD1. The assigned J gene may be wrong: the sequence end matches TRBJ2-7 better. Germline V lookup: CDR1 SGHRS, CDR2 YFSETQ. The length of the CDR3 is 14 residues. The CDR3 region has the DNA TGCGCCAGCAGCCACCGGGACAGAAACTACGAGCAGTACTTC. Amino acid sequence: CASSHRDRNYEQYF.

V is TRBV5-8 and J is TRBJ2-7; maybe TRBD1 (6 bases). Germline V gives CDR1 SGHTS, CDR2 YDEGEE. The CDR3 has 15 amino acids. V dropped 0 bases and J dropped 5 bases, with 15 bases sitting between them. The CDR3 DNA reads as TGTGCCAGCAGCTTGGGTTTAACAGGGAGTCACGAGCAGTACTTC. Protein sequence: CASSLGLTGSHEQYF. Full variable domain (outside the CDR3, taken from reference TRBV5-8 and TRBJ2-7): EAGVTQSPTHLIKTRGQQATLRCSPISGHTSVYWYQQALGLGLQFLLWYDEGEERNRGNFPPRFSGRQFPNYSSELNVNALELEDSALYLCASSLGLTGSHEQYFGPGTRLTVT.

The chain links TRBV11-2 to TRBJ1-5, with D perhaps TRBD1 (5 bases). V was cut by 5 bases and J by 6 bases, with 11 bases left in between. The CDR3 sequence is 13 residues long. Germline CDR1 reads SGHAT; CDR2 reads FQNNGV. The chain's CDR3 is CASSLSTGQPQHF. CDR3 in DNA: TGTGCCAGCAGCCTTAGCACAGGTCAGCCCCAGCATTTT.

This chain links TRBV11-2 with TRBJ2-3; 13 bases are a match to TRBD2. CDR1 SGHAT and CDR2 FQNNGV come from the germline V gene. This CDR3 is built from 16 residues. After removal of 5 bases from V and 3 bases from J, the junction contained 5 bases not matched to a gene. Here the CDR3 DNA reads TGTGCCAGCAGCACGGGACTAGCGGGGACAACAGATACGCAGTATTTT. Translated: CASSTGLAGTTDTQYF.

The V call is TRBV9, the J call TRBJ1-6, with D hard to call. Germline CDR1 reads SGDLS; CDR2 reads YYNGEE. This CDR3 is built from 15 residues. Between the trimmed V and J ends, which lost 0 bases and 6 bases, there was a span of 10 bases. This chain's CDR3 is CASSVAAQANSPLHF. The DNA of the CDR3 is TGTGCCAGCAGCGTAGCTGCCCAGGCTAATTCACCCCTCCACTTT.

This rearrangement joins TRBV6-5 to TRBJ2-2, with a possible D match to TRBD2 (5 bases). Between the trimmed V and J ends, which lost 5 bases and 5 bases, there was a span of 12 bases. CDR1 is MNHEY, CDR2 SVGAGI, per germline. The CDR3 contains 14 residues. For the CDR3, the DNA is TGTGCCAGCAGTCGTGACCCGGGGACCGGGGAGCTGTTTTTT. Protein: CASSRDPGTGELFF.

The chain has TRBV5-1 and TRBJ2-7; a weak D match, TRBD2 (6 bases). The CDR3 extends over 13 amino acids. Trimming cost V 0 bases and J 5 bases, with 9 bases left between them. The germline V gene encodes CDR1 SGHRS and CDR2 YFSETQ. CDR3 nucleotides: TGCGCCAGCAGCTTGGGCGGGGCCGACGAGCAGTACTTC. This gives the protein CASSLGGADEQYF.

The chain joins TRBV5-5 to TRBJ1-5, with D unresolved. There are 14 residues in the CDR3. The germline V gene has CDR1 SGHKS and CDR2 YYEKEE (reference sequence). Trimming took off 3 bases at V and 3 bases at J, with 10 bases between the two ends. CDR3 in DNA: TGTGCCAGCAGCTCCTCAGATTCCAATCAGCCCCAGCATTTT. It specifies CASSSSDSNQPQHF.

CDR3 sequence reads: CASLGTSGSQETQYF. DNA for the CDR3: TGCGCCAGCTTGGGGACTAGCGGGAGTCAAGAGACCCAGTACTTC. The chain joins TRBV5-1 to TRBJ2-5; 14 bases fit TRBD2. The CDR3 covers 15 residues. Germline V lookup: CDR1 SGHRS, CDR2 YFSETQ. V lost 7 bases, J lost 2 bases, and 4 bases stayed unmatched.

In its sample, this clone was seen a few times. In nucleotides, the CDR3 is TGTGCCAGCAGTGAAGGCCCCGGGACAGTTAATGAAAAACTGTTTTTT. Translated: CASSEGPGTVNEKLFF. The rearrangement links TRBV25-1 to TRBJ1-4; 7 bases align to TRBD1. Germline CDR1 reads MGHDK; CDR2 reads SYGVNS. The V and J ends lost 2 bases and 4 bases, in that order; junction bases with no gene match: 7. This CDR3 contains 16 residues.

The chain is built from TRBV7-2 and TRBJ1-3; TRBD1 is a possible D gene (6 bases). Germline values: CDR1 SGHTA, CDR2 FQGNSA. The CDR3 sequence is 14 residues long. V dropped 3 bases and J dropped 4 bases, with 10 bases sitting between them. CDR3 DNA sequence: TGTGCCAGCAGCTTTGAGGGGGTCGGAAACACCATATATTTT. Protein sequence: CASSFEGVGNTIYF.

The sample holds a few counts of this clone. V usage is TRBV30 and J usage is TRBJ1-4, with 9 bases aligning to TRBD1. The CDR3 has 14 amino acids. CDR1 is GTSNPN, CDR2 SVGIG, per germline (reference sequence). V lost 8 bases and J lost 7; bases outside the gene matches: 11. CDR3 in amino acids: CAQNGQGLGEKLFF. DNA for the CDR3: TGTGCCCAGAACGGACAGGGGCTGGGTGAAAAACTGTTTTTT. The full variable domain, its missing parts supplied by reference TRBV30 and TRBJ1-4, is SQTIHQWPATLVQPVGSPLSLECTVEGTSNPNLYWYRQAAGRGLQLLFYSVGIGQISSEVPQNLSASRPQDRQFILSSKKLLLSDSGFYLCAQNGQGLGEKLFFGSGTQLSVL.

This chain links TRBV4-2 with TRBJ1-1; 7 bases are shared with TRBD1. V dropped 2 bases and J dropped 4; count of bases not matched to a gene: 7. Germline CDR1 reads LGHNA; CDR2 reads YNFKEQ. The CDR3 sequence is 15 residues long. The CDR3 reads CASSQKPRGLTEAFF. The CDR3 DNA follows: TGTGCCAGCAGCCAAAAACCGAGGGGGCTCACTGAAGCTTTCTTT.

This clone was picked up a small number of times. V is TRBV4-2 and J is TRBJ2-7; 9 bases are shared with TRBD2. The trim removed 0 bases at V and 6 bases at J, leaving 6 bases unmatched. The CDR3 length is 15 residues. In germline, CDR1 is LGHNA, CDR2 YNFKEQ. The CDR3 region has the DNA TGTGCCAGCAGCCAAGATCTACTAGCGGGCTCCGAGCAGTACTTC. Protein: CASSQDLLAGSEQYF.

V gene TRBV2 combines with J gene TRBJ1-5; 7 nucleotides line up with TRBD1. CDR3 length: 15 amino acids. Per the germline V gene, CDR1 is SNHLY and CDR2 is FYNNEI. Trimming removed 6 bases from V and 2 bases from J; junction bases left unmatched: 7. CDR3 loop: CASSVGQARNQPQHF. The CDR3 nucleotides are TGTGCCAGCAGCGTAGGACAGGCTCGCAATCAGCCCCAGCATTTT. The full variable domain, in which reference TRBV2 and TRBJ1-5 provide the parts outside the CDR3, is EPEVTQTPSHQVTQMGQEVILRCVPISNHLYFYWYRQILGQKVEFLVSFYNNEISEKSEIFDDQFSVERPDGSNFTLKIRSTKLEDSAMYFCASSVGQARNQPQHFGDGTRLSIL.

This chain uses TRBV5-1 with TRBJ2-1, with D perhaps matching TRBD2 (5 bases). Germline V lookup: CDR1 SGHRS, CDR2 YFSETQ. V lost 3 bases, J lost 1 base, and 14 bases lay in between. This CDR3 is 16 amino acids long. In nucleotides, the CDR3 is TGCGCCAGCAGCTCAGGACCAGGAGGATCCTACAATGAGCAGTTCTTC. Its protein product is CASSSGPGGSYNEQFF.

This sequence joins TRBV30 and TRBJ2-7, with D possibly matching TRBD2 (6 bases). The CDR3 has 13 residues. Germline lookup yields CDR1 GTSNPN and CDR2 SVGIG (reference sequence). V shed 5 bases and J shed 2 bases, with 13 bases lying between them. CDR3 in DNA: TGTGCCTGGCGGGGGACGGGGACCTACGAGCAGTACTTC. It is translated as CAWRGTGTYEQYF.